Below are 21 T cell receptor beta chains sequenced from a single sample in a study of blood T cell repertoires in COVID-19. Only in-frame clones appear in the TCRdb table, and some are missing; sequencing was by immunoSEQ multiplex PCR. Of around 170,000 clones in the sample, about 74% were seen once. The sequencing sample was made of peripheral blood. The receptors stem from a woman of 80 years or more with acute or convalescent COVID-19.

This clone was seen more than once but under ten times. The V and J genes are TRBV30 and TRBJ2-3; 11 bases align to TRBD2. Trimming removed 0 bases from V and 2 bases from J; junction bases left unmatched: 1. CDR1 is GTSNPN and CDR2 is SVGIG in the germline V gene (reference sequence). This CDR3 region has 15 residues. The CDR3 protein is CAWSVLAGATDTQYF. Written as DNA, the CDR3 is TGTGCCTGGAGTGTACTAGCGGGAGCCACAGATACGCAGTATTTT. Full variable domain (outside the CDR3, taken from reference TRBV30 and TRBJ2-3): SQTIHQWPATLVQPVGSPLSLECTVEGTSNPNLYWYRQAAGRGLQLLFYSVGIGQISSEVPQNLSASRPQDRQFILSSKKLLLSDSGFYLCAWSVLAGATDTQYFGPGTRLTVL.

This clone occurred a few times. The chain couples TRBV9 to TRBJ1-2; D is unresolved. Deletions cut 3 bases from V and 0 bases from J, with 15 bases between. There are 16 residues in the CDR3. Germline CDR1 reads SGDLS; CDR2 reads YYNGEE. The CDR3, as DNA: TGTGCCAGCAGCGGAGGATTTGGGTACACTAACTATGGCTACACCTTC. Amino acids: CASSGGFGYTNYGYTF.

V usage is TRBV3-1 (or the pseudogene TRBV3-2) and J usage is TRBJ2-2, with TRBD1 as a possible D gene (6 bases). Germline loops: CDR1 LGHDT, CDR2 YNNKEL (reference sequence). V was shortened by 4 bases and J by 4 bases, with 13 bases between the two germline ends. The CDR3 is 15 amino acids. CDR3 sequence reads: CASSRPGDLTGELFF. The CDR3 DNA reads TGTGCCAGCAGCCGGCCAGGGGATCTCACCGGGGAGCTGTTTTTT.

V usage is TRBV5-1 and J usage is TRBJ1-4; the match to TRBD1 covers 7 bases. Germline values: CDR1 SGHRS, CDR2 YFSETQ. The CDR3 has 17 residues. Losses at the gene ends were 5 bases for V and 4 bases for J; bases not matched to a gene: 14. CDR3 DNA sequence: TGCGCCAGCAGTCACAGGGGCCCGGGGGTTAGTAATGAAAAACTGTTTTTT. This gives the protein CASSHRGPGVSNEKLFF. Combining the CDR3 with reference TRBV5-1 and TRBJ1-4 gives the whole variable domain KAGVTQTPRYLIKTRGQQVTLSCSPISGHRSVSWYQQTPGQGLQFLFEYFSETQRNKGNFPGRFSGRQFSNSRSEMNVSTLELGDSALYLCASSHRGPGVSNEKLFFGSGTQLSVL.

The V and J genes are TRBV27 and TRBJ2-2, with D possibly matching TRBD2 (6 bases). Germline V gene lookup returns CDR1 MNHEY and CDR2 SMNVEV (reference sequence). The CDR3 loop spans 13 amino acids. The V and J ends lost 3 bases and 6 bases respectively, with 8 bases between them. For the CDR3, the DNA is TGTGCCAGCAGTTTTTGGGGGGCCGGGGAGCTGTTTTTT. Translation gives CASSFWGAGELFF.

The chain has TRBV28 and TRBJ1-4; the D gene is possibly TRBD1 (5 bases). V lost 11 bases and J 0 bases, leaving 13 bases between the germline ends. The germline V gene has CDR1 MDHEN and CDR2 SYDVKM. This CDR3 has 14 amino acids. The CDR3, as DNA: TGTGCCGGAGGGGCGACGGCAACTAATGAAAAACTGTTTTTT. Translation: CAGGATATNEKLFF.

The CDR3 protein is CASSDSGRAYEQYF. CDR3 DNA sequence: TGTGCCAGCAGCGATAGCGGGAGGGCCTACGAGCAGTACTTC. The V gene is TRBV28, the J gene TRBJ2-7; the match to TRBD2 covers 11 bases. Losses at the gene ends were 6 bases for V and 2 bases for J; bases not matched to a gene: 3. Germline CDR1 and CDR2: MDHEN and SYDVKM. The CDR3 loop spans 14 amino acids. Combining the CDR3 with reference TRBV28 and TRBJ2-7 gives the whole variable domain DVKVTQSSRYLVKRTGEKVFLECVQDMDHENMFWYRQDPGLGLRLIYFSYDVKMKEKGDIPEGYSVSREKKERFSLILESASTNQTSMYLCASSDSGRAYEQYFGPGTRLTVT.

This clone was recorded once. For the CDR3, the DNA is TGTGCCAGCAGCTTGGAGTTGCAGGGGGCGGGGGTAGCTTTCTTT. Its protein product is CASSLELQGAGVAFF. This rearrangement joins TRBV5-4 to TRBJ1-1, with 8 bases fitting TRBD1. With V trimmed by 0 bases and J by 10 bases, 11 bases remained unmatched. This CDR3 spans 15 amino acids. From germline, CDR1 is SGHNT and CDR2 YYREEE (reference sequence).

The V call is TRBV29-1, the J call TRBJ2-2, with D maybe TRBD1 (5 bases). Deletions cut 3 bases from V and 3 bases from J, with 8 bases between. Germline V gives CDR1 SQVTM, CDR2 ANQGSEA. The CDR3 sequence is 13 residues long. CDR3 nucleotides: TGCAGCGTTGAGCCAGGGTACACCGGGGAGCTGTTTTTT. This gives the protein CSVEPGYTGELFF.

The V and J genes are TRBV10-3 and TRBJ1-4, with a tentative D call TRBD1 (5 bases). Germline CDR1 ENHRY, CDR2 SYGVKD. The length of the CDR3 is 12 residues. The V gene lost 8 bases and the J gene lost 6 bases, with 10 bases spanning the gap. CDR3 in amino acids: CAIQGADEKLFF. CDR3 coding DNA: TGTGCCATCCAGGGTGCGGATGAAAAACTGTTTTTT.

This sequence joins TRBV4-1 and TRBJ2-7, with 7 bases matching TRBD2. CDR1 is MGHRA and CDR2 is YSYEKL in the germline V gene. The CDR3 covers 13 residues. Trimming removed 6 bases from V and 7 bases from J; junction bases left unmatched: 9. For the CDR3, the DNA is TGCGCCAGCAGTCAGACTAGCTCGAGGGAGCAGTACTTC. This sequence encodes CASSQTSSREQYF.

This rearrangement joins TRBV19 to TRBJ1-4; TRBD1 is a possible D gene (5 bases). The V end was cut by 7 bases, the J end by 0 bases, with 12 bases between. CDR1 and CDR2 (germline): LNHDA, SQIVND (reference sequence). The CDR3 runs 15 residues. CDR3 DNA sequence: TGTGCCAGTAATCCGGGACTTGCAACTAATGAAAAACTGTTTTTT. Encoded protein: CASNPGLATNEKLFF.

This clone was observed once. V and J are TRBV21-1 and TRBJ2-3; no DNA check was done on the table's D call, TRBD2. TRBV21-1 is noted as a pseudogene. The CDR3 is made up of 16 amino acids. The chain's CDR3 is CASSKASSGPTDTQYF. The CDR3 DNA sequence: TGTGCCAGCAGCAAAGCGTCCAGCGGGCCCACAGATACGCAGTATTTT.

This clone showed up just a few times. CDR3 region: CASSEGTGTEAFF. The CDR3 DNA sequence: TGTGCCAGCAGTGAAGGGACGGGGACTGAAGCTTTCTTT. The chain combines TRBV6-1 with TRBJ1-1, with D unresolved. CDR3 length: 13 amino acids. Germline loops: CDR1 MNHNS, CDR2 SASEGT. Trimming left V 1 base short and J 5 bases short, with 8 bases between.

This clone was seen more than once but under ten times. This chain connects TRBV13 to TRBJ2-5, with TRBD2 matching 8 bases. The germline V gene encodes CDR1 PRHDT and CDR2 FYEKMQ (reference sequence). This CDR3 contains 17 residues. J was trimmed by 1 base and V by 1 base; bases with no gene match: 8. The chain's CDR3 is CASSLAFGRVTQETQYF. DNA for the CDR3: TGTGCCAGCAGCTTAGCATTCGGGAGGGTGACCCAAGAGACCCAGTACTTC.

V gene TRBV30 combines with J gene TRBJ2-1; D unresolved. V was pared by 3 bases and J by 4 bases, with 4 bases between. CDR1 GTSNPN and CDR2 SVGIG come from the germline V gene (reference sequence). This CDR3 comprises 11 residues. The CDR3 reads CAWSPYNEQFF. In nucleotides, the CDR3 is TGTGCCTGGAGCCCGTACAATGAGCAGTTCTTC.

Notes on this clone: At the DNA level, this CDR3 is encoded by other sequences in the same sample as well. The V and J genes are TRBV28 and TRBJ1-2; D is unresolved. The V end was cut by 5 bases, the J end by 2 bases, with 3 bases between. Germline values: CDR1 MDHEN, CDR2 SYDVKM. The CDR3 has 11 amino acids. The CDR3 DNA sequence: TGTGCCAGCAGTCTCAACTATGGCTACACCTTC. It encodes CASSLNYGYTF.

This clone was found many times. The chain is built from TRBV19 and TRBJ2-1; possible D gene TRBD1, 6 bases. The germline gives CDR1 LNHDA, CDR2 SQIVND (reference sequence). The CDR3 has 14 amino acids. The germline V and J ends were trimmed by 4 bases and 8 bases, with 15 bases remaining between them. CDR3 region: CASSTNPQGYEQFF. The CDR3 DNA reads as TGTGCCAGTAGTACGAACCCACAGGGCTATGAGCAGTTCTTC.

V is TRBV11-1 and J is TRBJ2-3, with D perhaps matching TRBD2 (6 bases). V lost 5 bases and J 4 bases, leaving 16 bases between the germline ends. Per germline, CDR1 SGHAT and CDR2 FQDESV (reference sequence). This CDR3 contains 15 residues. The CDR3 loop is CASSPGTSYADTQYF. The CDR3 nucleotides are TGTGCCAGCAGCCCAGGGACTTCCTATGCAGATACGCAGTATTTT.

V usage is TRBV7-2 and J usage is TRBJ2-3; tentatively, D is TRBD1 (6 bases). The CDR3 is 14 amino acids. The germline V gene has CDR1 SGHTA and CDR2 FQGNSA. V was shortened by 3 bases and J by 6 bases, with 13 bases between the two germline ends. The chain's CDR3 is CASSFRTAKDTQYF. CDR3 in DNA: TGTGCCAGCAGCTTCAGGACAGCCAAGGATACGCAGTATTTT.

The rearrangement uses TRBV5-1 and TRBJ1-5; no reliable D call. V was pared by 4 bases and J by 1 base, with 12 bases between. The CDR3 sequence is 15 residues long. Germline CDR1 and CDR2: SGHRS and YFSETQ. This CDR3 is CASSPLEYSNQPQHF. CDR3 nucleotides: TGCGCCAGCAGCCCTCTTGAGTACAGCAATCAGCCCCAGCATTTT.